Presented here are 20 T cell receptor beta chains from one specimen sequenced in a study of cytomegalovirus exposure and HLA in healthy donors. Clones were sequenced by immunoSEQ multiplex PCR, and TCRdb holds only the in-frame ones, with some missing. The sample yields about 180,000 clones, 85% seen once. Source material: PBMCs. Source of these receptors: a man aged 18 to 35 in good health and CMV-seropositive.

This clone was picked up a small number of times. V and J are TRBV2 and TRBJ2-2; 13 bases agree with TRBD2. Germline CDR1 and CDR2: SNHLY and FYNNEI. The CDR3 runs to 15 residues. V was clipped by 8 bases and J by 4 bases; unmatched bases: 4. CDR3 loop: CASRRTSGGTGELFF. The CDR3 coding sequence is TGTGCCAGCCGGCGGACTAGCGGGGGCACCGGGGAGCTGTTTTTT.

The table lists this clone with a count of one. This chain connects TRBV28 to TRBJ2-2, with 14 bases aligning to TRBD2. Looked up from germline, CDR1 is MDHEN and CDR2 is SYDVKM. The CDR3 runs to 18 residues. V was clipped by 7 bases and J by 3 bases; unmatched bases: 10. CDR3 sequence reads: CASISESGLAGDTGELFF. CDR3 DNA: TGTGCCAGCATAAGTGAGTCGGGACTAGCGGGGGACACCGGGGAGCTGTTTTTT.

The chain joins TRBV7-9 to TRBJ2-7; TRBD1 might be the D (5 bases). Germline V gives CDR1 SEHNR, CDR2 FQNEAQ (reference sequence). The CDR3 extends over 14 amino acids. V lost 4 bases and J lost 4, with 14 bases in between. DNA for the CDR3: TGTGCCAGCAGCTCTAGTTGGGGCCTTTACGAGCAGTACTTC. It yields the protein CASSSSWGLYEQYF.

The chain recombines TRBV19 with TRBJ2-7; maybe TRBD2 (5 bases). The CDR3 contains 13 residues. Trimming cost V 6 bases and J 7 bases, with 16 bases left between them. Germline V gene lookup returns CDR1 LNHDA and CDR2 SQIVND (reference sequence). The CDR3 here is CASSITSLGEQYF. The CDR3 DNA reads TGTGCCAGTAGCATTACTAGTCTTGGGGAGCAGTACTTC.

J is TRBJ2-2 and V is TRBV7-2; 12 bases align to TRBD2. The V and J ends lost 2 bases and 5 bases, in that order; junction bases with no gene match: 12. Germline loops: CDR1 SGHTA, CDR2 FQGNSA. The CDR3 covers 19 residues. CDR3 sequence reads: CASSLKARFLAGGTGELFF. Here the CDR3 DNA reads TGTGCCAGCAGCTTAAAGGCGCGTTTTCTAGCGGGAGGGACCGGGGAGCTGTTTTTT.

The table lists this clone with many counts. This chain connects TRBV10-1 to TRBJ2-1; D gene unclear. Germline assignment: CDR1 WNHNN and CDR2 SYGVQD (reference sequence). Trimming removed 5 bases at V and 2 bases at J, with 7 bases between. The CDR3 is made up of 13 amino acids. The CDR3: CASSSQTYNEQFF. CDR3 DNA sequence: TGCGCCAGCAGTTCACAGACCTACAATGAGCAGTTCTTC.

The V gene is TRBV2, the J gene TRBJ2-7; 7 bases are a match to TRBD1. This CDR3 has 13 residues. V shed 7 bases and J 3 bases; nucleotides not matched to a gene: 6. Germline-derived CDR1 and CDR2 are SNHLY and FYNNEI. The CDR3 bases are TGTGCCAGCACAGGGGGACAGTTCTACGAGCAGTACTTC. Translation: CASTGGQFYEQYF.

This chain links TRBV2 with TRBJ2-1; D possibly corresponds to TRBD2 (5 bases). The V end was cut by 2 bases, the J end by 0 bases, with 17 bases between. The CDR3 extends over 18 amino acids. CDR1 is SNHLY and CDR2 is FYNNEI in the germline V gene. DNA for the CDR3: TGTGCCAGCAGTGAAATTATTGGAGGAGGAGGCTCCTACAATGAGCAGTTCTTC. Amino acids: CASSEIIGGGGSYNEQFF. Together with reference TRBV2 and TRBJ2-1, the CDR3 gives the full variable domain: EPEVTQTPSHQVTQMGQEVILRCVPISNHLYFYWYRQILGQKVEFLVSFYNNEISEKSEIFDDQFSVERPDGSNFTLKIRSTKLEDSAMYFCASSEIIGGGGSYNEQFFGPGTRLTVL.

V and J are TRBV5-5 and TRBJ2-2; D call uncertain. Germline V gene sequence: CDR1 SGHKS, CDR2 YYEKEE (reference sequence). V shed 0 bases and J shed 1 base, with 4 bases lying between them. The CDR3 extends over 14 amino acids. The chain's CDR3 is CASSLAENTGELFF. The DNA for the CDR3 is TGTGCCAGCAGCTTGGCAGAGAACACCGGGGAGCTGTTTTTT.

The DNA of the CDR3 is TGTGCCAGCAGCTTAGGACTAGTTACCGGGGAGCTGTTTTTT. This sequence encodes CASSLGLVTGELFF. The gene calls are TRBV7-3 and TRBJ2-2; 7 bases map to TRBD2. Looked up from germline, CDR1 is SGHTA and CDR2 is FQGTGA. The CDR3 length is 14 residues. J was trimmed by 5 bases and V by 2 bases; bases with no gene match: 2.

The genes are TRBV6-5 and TRBJ1-2; D is perhaps TRBD1 (6 bases). The germline V gene has CDR1 MNHEY and CDR2 SVGAGI. The V end lost 4 bases, the J end lost 0 bases, and 12 bases lay between the germline ends. The CDR3 runs 15 residues. This chain's CDR3 is CASSSRRTANYGYTF. The DNA for the CDR3 is TGTGCCAGCAGTTCCCGCCGGACAGCTAACTATGGCTACACCTTC.

The chain joins TRBV6-5 to TRBJ1-1; a weak D match, TRBD1 (6 bases). Germline lookup yields CDR1 MNHEY and CDR2 SVGAGI. With 6 bases removed from V and 0 bases from J, the gap between germline ends came to 14 bases. The CDR3 totals 15 residues. In DNA, the CDR3 is TGTGCCAGCAGGCAGGGGATTTCCATGAACACTGAAGCTTTCTTT. It codes for CASRQGISMNTEAFF.

The V gene is TRBV2, the J gene TRBJ2-7; 10 bases line up with TRBD2. This CDR3 region has 15 residues. Trimming took 3 bases from V and 4 from J; bases not matched to a gene: 6. Germline assignment: CDR1 SNHLY and CDR2 FYNNEI. This chain's CDR3 is CASSDGISGRYEQYF. DNA for the CDR3: TGTGCCAGCAGTGACGGGATTAGCGGGAGGTACGAGCAGTACTTC. The whole variable domain, remainder taken from reference TRBV2 and TRBJ2-7, is EPEVTQTPSHQVTQMGQEVILRCVPISNHLYFYWYRQILGQKVEFLVSFYNNEISEKSEIFDDQFSVERPDGSNFTLKIRSTKLEDSAMYFCASSDGISGRYEQYFGPGTRLTVT.

CDR3 sequence: CASRSQIYQETQYF. The CDR3 region has the DNA TGTGCCAGCAGATCACAGATATACCAAGAGACCCAGTACTTC. The rearrangement joins TRBV6-5 to TRBJ2-5; D not resolved. Germline V gives CDR1 MNHEY, CDR2 SVGAGI. Trimming cost V 6 bases and J 0 bases, with 11 bases left between them. This CDR3 is 14 amino acids long.

The rearrangement links TRBV25-1 to TRBJ2-1; D is unclear. Looked up from germline, CDR1 is MGHDK and CDR2 is SYGVNS. The CDR3 is made up of 14 amino acids. The ends were cut back, 6 bases at V and 7 bases at J, with 16 bases in the middle. Here the CDR3 reads CASSQSTLSNEQFF. The CDR3 coding sequence is TGTGCCAGCAGCCAATCTACGTTGTCGAATGAGCAGTTCTTC. Full variable domain (outside the CDR3, taken from reference TRBV25-1 and TRBJ2-1): EADIYQTPRYLVIGTGKKITLECSQTMGHDKMYWYQQDPGMELHLIHYSYGVNSTEKGDLSSESTVSRIRTEHFPLTLESARPSHTSQYLCASSQSTLSNEQFFGPGTRLTVL.

This clone was seen only a few times. The rearrangement uses TRBV7-2 and TRBJ1-1; TRBD1 matches at 11 bases. In germline, CDR1 is SGHTA, CDR2 FQGNSA. Unmatched junction bases numbered 3, after V lost 5 bases and J lost 4 bases. The CDR3 sequence is 14 residues long. In DNA, the CDR3 is TGTGCCAGCAGCCACGGGACAGGGGGCACTGAAGCTTTCTTT. Translating it yields CASSHGTGGTEAFF.

The chain links TRBV18 to TRBJ2-3; the match to TRBD1 covers 9 bases. V dropped 8 bases and J dropped 6; count of bases not matched to a gene: 9. CDR1 and CDR2 from the germline V gene are KGHSH and LQKENI. The length of the CDR3 is 14 residues. DNA for the CDR3: TGTGCCAGCGCCTGGGACAGGGACTCCGATACGCAGTATTTT. This translates into CASAWDRDSDTQYF. Using reference TRBV18 and TRBJ2-3 for the parts outside the CDR3, the full variable domain is NAGVMQNPRHLVRRRGQEARLRCSPMKGHSHVYWYRQLPEEGLKFMVYLQKENIIDESGMPKERFSAEFPKEGPSILRIQQVVRGDSAAYFCASAWDRDSDTQYFGPGTRLTVL.

The CDR3 spells CASSQEGSTSSYEQYF. CDR3 nucleotides: TGTGCCAGCAGCCAAGAAGGATCGACTAGCTCCTACGAGCAGTACTTC. The chain recombines TRBV4-2 with TRBJ2-7; tentative D call: TRBD2 (6 bases). The CDR3 extends over 16 amino acids. In germline, CDR1 is LGHNA, CDR2 YNFKEQ. V was shortened by 0 bases and J by 0 bases, with 12 bases between the two germline ends.

CDR3 sequence reads: CASSEVKGTGGAGGELFF. The CDR3 DNA follows: TGTGCCAGCAGTGAAGTAAAAGGGACAGGGGGCGCAGGCGGGGAGCTGTTTTTT. The rearrangement joins TRBV6-1 to TRBJ2-2; 12 bases match TRBD1. CDR3 size: 18 residues. J gave up 7 bases and V 1 base, and 10 bases lay outside the gene matches. The germline V gene encodes CDR1 MNHNS and CDR2 SASEGT.

The chain joins TRBV28 to TRBJ1-1; D is unresolved. Germline CDR1 MDHEN, CDR2 SYDVKM. This CDR3 comprises 11 residues. V gave up 6 bases and J gave up 4 bases, with 6 bases separating them. As DNA, the CDR3 is TGTGCCAGCAGGGCCTCCACTGAAGCTTTCTTT. Translating it yields CASRASTEAFF.